Only one count was recorded for the clone carrying this T cell receptor (beta chain). The data are from a study of blood T cell repertoires in COVID-19. Looking at the study overall: PBMCs, B-cell-depleted T cells, or T cells were the source of the cDNA or gDNA that made up the material.

Original handling: Estimation of nucleated cell counts relied on the amplification of reference gene primers. Some clones are missing from TCRdb's copy, which holds only in-frame ones; the method was immunoSEQ multiplex PCR. V and J calls and clone size are as listed in that table; D and trimming were resolved from the DNA. The sample has approximately 94,000 clones; 80% to 95% are singletons. The V end lost 2 bases, the J end lost 7 bases, and 14 bases lay between the germline ends. Germline V gene sequence: CDR1 MNHNY, CDR2 SVGAGI (reference sequence). CDR3 length equals 14 residues. The V gene is TRBV6-6, the J gene TRBJ1-1; tentative D call: TRBD1 (6 bases). What was sequenced was peripheral blood. This sequence was found in a man aged 45-60 years with active COVID-19. The CDR3 nucleotides read TGTGCCAGCAGTTACAACAACAGGGCTATTGAAGCTTTCTTT. It yields the protein CASSYNNRAIEAFF.